These 21 T cell receptor beta chains were all obtained from the same sample, sequenced in a study of T cells in localized non-small cell lung cancer. Sequenced by immunoSEQ multiplex PCR; TCRdb stores in-frame clones only, minus some. This sample yields around 26,000 clones, of which over 85% are seen a single time; 2.8% belongs to the top ten. The sequencing used peripheral blood, collected before any cancer treatment. The receptor set was obtained from a woman aged 18-50 years with stage I lung adenocarcinoma.

The genes are TRBV7-2 and TRBJ1-1, with 7 bases aligning to TRBD1. V lost 5 bases, J lost 0 bases, and 9 bases stayed unmatched. CDR3 length: 16 amino acids. CDR1 is SGHTA, CDR2 FQGNSA, per germline. In DNA form, the CDR3 reads TGTGCCAGCAGCACTGACAGGGTGCGGCTGAACACTGAAGCTTTCTTT. Its protein is CASSTDRVRLNTEAFF.

The V call is TRBV9, the J call TRBJ2-2; D is unclear. Germline-derived CDR1 and CDR2 are SGDLS and YYNGEE. This CDR3 has 14 residues. V shed 0 bases and J shed 1 base, with 4 bases lying between them. The CDR3 DNA sequence: TGTGCCAGCAGCGTAGGTCAGAACACCGGGGAGCTGTTTTTT. Its protein is CASSVGQNTGELFF.

V usage is TRBV29-1 and J usage is TRBJ1-4; TRBD1 agrees at 9 bases. CDR3 length: 13 amino acids. Germline V gene lookup returns CDR1 SQVTM and CDR2 ANQGSEA. V shed 4 bases and J 8 bases; nucleotides not matched to a gene: 5. CDR3 loop: CSVGTGVEEKLFF. The CDR3 DNA follows: TGCAGCGTTGGGACAGGGGTGGAAGAAAAACTGTTTTTT.

V gene TRBV13 combines with J gene TRBJ2-1; the D gene is possibly TRBD1 (5 bases). The CDR3 runs 16 residues. Trimming pared 2 bases from V and 0 bases from J, leaving 11 bases between. The germline V gene encodes CDR1 PRHDT and CDR2 FYEKMQ (reference sequence). CDR3: CASSLWGLSSYNEQFF. Written as DNA, the CDR3 is TGTGCCAGCAGCTTATGGGGCCTCAGCTCCTACAATGAGCAGTTCTTC.

The chain joins TRBV30 to TRBJ1-1, with a tentative D call TRBD1 (5 bases). The V gene's germline CDR1 is GTSNPN and CDR2 SVGIG (reference sequence). This CDR3 spans 13 amino acids. V lost 2 bases to trimming and J lost 2 bases, with 9 bases between them. The CDR3 loop reads CAWSITGNTEAFF. DNA of the CDR3: TGTGCCTGGAGTATCACAGGTAACACTGAAGCTTTCTTT.

A single count supports this clone. The chain carries TRBV28 and TRBJ2-5, with TRBD2 matching over 8 bases. The V segment lost 10 bases and the J segment 4 bases; nucleotides outside the gene matches: 8. The CDR3 runs 13 residues. The germline gives CDR1 MDHEN, CDR2 SYDVKM. The CDR3 DNA reads TGTGCCACCGGAAGCGGGAGTGGAGAGACCCAGTACTTC. Encoded protein: CATGSGSGETQYF.

The chain employs TRBV4-1 and TRBJ2-1; D perhaps matches TRBD2 (6 bases). Trimming removed 0 bases from V and 8 bases from J, with 23 bases in between. Germline V gene lookup returns CDR1 MGHRA and CDR2 YSYEKL. The CDR3 spans 18 residues. The CDR3 sequence is CASSQDLTSRSPRDEQFF. The CDR3 region has the DNA TGCGCCAGCAGCCAAGATCTCACTAGCAGGAGTCCGAGGGATGAGCAGTTCTTC.

This chain connects TRBV6-1 to TRBJ2-1, with TRBD2 matching over 9 bases. This CDR3 is built from 17 residues. Trimming removed 1 base from V and 9 bases from J; junction bases left unmatched: 13. CDR1 is MNHNS and CDR2 is SASEGT in the germline V gene. This chain's CDR3 is CASSEGTLAGDVGEQFF. In DNA form, the CDR3 reads TGTGCCAGCAGTGAAGGAACGTTAGCGGGAGACGTGGGTGAGCAGTTCTTC.

The gene calls are TRBV6-1 and TRBJ1-5; 7 positions agree with TRBD1. V lost 0 bases to trimming and J lost 6 bases; unmatched junction nucleotides: 2. Germline CDR1 and CDR2: MNHNS and SASEGT. This CDR3 is 14 amino acids long. The CDR3 nucleotides are TGTGCCAGCAGTGAAGCAGGGGGCAGTCAGCCCCAGCATTTT. Amino acid sequence: CASSEAGGSQPQHF.

The table lists this clone with a count of one. The V gene is TRBV6-5, the J gene TRBJ1-4; no reliable D call. The CDR3 is 11 residues long. Germline V lookup: CDR1 MNHEY, CDR2 SVGAGI. Trimming removed 8 bases from V and 8 bases from J, with 9 bases in between. CDR3 sequence (DNA): TGTGCCAGCGGGTCGGGGGAAAAACTGTTTTTT. Its translation: CASGSGEKLFF.

The chain uses TRBV28 and TRBJ1-1; D not certain. The CDR3 length is 14 residues. CDR1 is MDHEN and CDR2 is SYDVKM in the germline V gene. V dropped 5 bases and J dropped 3 bases, with 13 bases sitting between them. DNA for the CDR3: TGTGCCAGCAGTCAAACTCGGGCGGACACTGAAGCTTTCTTT. As protein: CASSQTRADTEAFF.

The CDR3 region is CASSLDGTGWYGYTF. In DNA, the CDR3 is TGCGCCAGCAGCTTGGATGGGACAGGGTGGTATGGCTACACCTTC. V and J are TRBV5-1 and TRBJ1-2; 9 bases agree with TRBD1. CDR1 and CDR2 (germline): SGHRS, YFSETQ. Losses at the gene ends were 0 bases for V and 5 bases for J; bases not matched to a gene: 5. The length of the CDR3 is 15 residues.

The CDR3 reads CASSLGQPLPNTEAFF. In DNA, the CDR3 is TGTGCCAGCAGCTTAGGGCAGCCTTTACCGAACACTGAAGCTTTCTTT. The chain combines TRBV7-9 with TRBJ1-1; D gene uncertain. V lost 1 base to trimming and J lost 1 base, with 13 bases between them. The CDR3 runs to 16 residues. CDR1 is SEHNR and CDR2 is FQNEAQ in the germline V gene (reference sequence).

The chain's CDR3 is CASSLVPAGDNQPQHF. CDR3 in DNA: TGCGCCAGCAGCTTGGTCCCAGCAGGGGACAATCAGCCCCAGCATTTT. The chain employs TRBV5-1 and TRBJ1-5, with TRBD1 as a possible D gene (6 bases). Germline loops: CDR1 SGHRS, CDR2 YFSETQ. V was shortened by 0 bases and J by 3 bases, with 13 bases between the two germline ends. CDR3 length equals 16 residues.

This clone has a handful of counts. The chain combines TRBV7-6 with TRBJ1-1; D may be TRBD1 (5 bases). Germline values: CDR1 SGHVS, CDR2 FNYEAQ. This CDR3 has 15 residues. V gave up 4 bases and J gave up 7 bases, with 19 bases separating them. The CDR3 loop reads CASSSAHGGTYEAFF. The DNA for the CDR3 is TGTGCCAGCAGCTCCGCGCACGGGGGGACGTATGAAGCTTTCTTT.

This clone was recorded once. The chain has TRBV4-1 and TRBJ2-3; TRBD2 matches at 7 bases. The germline gives CDR1 MGHRA, CDR2 YSYEKL. Trimming at V came to 5 bases and at J to 6 bases, leaving 14 bases not matched to a gene. The CDR3 is 16 amino acids. The CDR3 here is CASSSRLSGRNDTQYF. In nucleotides, the CDR3 is TGCGCCAGCAGCTCCCGCCTTAGCGGGCGGAACGATACGCAGTATTTT.

The rearrangement links TRBV7-2 to TRBJ2-1, with 9 bases matching TRBD2. With V trimmed by 4 bases and J by 4 bases, 5 bases remained unmatched. Germline lookup yields CDR1 SGHTA and CDR2 FQGNSA. The CDR3 length is 15 residues. CDR3 region: CASSSQREAYNEQFF. The CDR3 nucleotides read TGTGCCAGCAGCTCTCAGCGGGAGGCGTACAATGAGCAGTTCTTC.

The gene calls are TRBV30 and TRBJ1-1; D possibly corresponds to TRBD1 (6 bases). V shed 1 base and J shed 6 bases, with 9 bases lying between them. CDR3 size: 12 residues. Per the germline V gene, CDR1 is GTSNPN and CDR2 is SVGIG (reference sequence). This CDR3 is CAWSGQAPEAFF. CDR3 DNA sequence: TGTGCCTGGAGTGGACAGGCCCCTGAAGCTTTCTTT.

V is TRBV10-1 and J is TRBJ2-1; 7 bases are a match to TRBD1. CDR1 WNHNN and CDR2 SYGVQD come from the germline V gene (reference sequence). The V gene end was trimmed by 2 bases and the J gene end by 7 bases; junction bases not matched to a gene: 8. CDR3 length: 15 residues. This CDR3 is CASSEDQGQSNEQFF. The CDR3 DNA follows: TGCGCCAGCAGTGAGGACCAGGGACAGAGTAATGAGCAGTTCTTC.

In its sample, this clone was seen once. The genes are TRBV28 and TRBJ2-5; 7 bases are shared with TRBD1. The ends lost 8 bases at V and 3 bases at J; junction bases unmatched: 9. From germline, CDR1 is MDHEN and CDR2 SYDVKM. The CDR3 length is 14 residues. The CDR3 DNA sequence: TGTGCCAGCGCCGGCGGACAGGTAAAAGAGACCCAGTACTTC. This codes for CASAGGQVKETQYF.

J is TRBJ2-1 and V is TRBV4-1; 7 bases align to TRBD2. Germline V lookup: CDR1 MGHRA, CDR2 YSYEKL. Trimming took 0 bases from V and 6 from J; bases not matched to a gene: 5. CDR3 length equals 15 residues. CDR3 sequence: CASSQEGASGNEQFF. The CDR3 bases are TGCGCCAGCAGCCAAGAAGGGGCTAGCGGCAATGAGCAGTTCTTC.